Following are 16 T cell receptor beta chains from one sample sequenced in a study of human CD8 memory T cell subsets. UMI-labeled 5' RACE generated the TCR beta libraries. Reprocessing the 5' RACE reads, TCRdb reports a single entry for every CDR3 protein and omits DNA. In total, the table holds about 17,000 distinct CDR3 sequences. The sample consisted of CD8+ stem-like memory T cells (TSCM and TCM) sorted from PBMCs. Subset denoted: stem-like memory CD8 T cells (TSTEM), CCR7+ PD-1- TIGIT-. The receptors were sampled from a human donor in good health.

The chain's CDR3 is CASSERAGGLGGEAFF. V gene TRBV6-1 combines with J gene TRBJ1-1. CDR1 is MNHNS and CDR2 is SASEGT in the germline V gene. The CDR3 length is 16 residues.

The chain is built from TRBV15 and TRBJ1-5. This CDR3 has 17 residues. Germline CDR1 is LNHNV and CDR2 is YYDKDF (reference sequence). CDR3 sequence reads: CATSREAGHRSNQPQHF.

Judged by frequency, this clonotype is medium-sized. This chain joins TRBV29-1 and TRBJ1-2; TCRdb lists TRBD1, though no DNA is available to test this call. CDR1 is SQVTM and CDR2 is ANQGSEA in the germline V gene. The CDR3 runs 18 residues. The CDR3 sequence is CSTIGFGIKGASDYGYTF.

The gene calls are TRBV7-9 and TRBJ2-7; checking the TCRdb D call of TRBD1 is not possible without DNA. The CDR3 covers 13 residues. Germline V gives CDR1 SEHNR, CDR2 FQNEAQ (reference sequence). The CDR3 sequence is CASSPEGGYEQYF.

CDR3 loop: CASSYFGGHEEQFF. V usage is TRBV6-5 and J usage is TRBJ2-1. The CDR3 is 14 residues long. CDR1 is MNHEY and CDR2 is SVGAGI in the germline V gene.

The chain employs TRBV19 and TRBJ2-1. CDR1 is LNHDA and CDR2 is SQIVND in the germline V gene (reference sequence). The CDR3 totals 15 residues. CDR3 protein: CASSMDRSPTMKQFF.

This sequence joins TRBV20-1 and TRBJ2-7. The germline V gene encodes CDR1 DFQATT and CDR2 SNEGSKA (reference sequence). The CDR3 has 14 amino acids. The CDR3 spells CSARDIRIVGEQYF.

The genes are TRBV29-1 and TRBJ2-1; TCRdb's D call, TRBD2, is unchecked because there is no DNA. This CDR3 is built from 13 residues. Germline CDR1 is SQVTM and CDR2 is ANQGSEA. The chain's CDR3 is CSVVTGDRNEQFF.

The chain employs TRBV10-3 and TRBJ2-1. This CDR3 comprises 15 residues. Germline loops: CDR1 ENHRY, CDR2 SYGVKD. The CDR3 region is CAISESTAINNEQFF.

The chain has TRBV15 and TRBJ2-5; the TCRdb call, TRBD1, lacks DNA for checking. The germline V gene has CDR1 LNHNV and CDR2 YYDKDF (reference sequence). This CDR3 has 21 residues. Here the CDR3 reads CATSSPFPERESFPLQETQYF.

The J gene is TRBJ2-1, the V gene TRBV27. Germline CDR1 is MNHEY and CDR2 is SMNVEV (reference sequence). The CDR3 has 12 amino acids. The CDR3 here is CASTVGGNEQFF.

This chain uses TRBV9 with TRBJ2-1. Germline CDR1 reads SGDLS; CDR2 reads YYNGEE. This CDR3 region has 15 residues. The CDR3: CASSVSGRPFNEQFF.

Frequency places this clonotype as medium-sized. The genes are TRBV7-6 and TRBJ1-4. This CDR3 is built from 14 residues. From germline, CDR1 is SGHVS and CDR2 FNYEAQ. Here the CDR3 reads CASSHELDSGKLFF.

This chain joins TRBV7-3 and TRBJ2-2. The CDR3 is 14 residues long. Germline lookup yields CDR1 SGHTA and CDR2 FQGTGA. CDR3 residues: CASSFDGSTGELFF.

This chain joins TRBV19 and TRBJ2-2. CDR1 is LNHDA, CDR2 SQIVND, per germline (reference sequence). The length of the CDR3 is 16 residues. The CDR3 loop is CASSIVFLRNTGELFF. The variable domain in full, completed from reference TRBV19 and TRBJ2-2, reads DGGITQSPKYLFRKEGQNVTLSCEQNLNHDAMYWYRQDPGQGLRLIYYSQIVNDFQKGDIAEGYSVSREKKESFPLTVTSAQKNPTAFYLCASSIVFLRNTGELFFGEGSRLTVL.

The chain recombines TRBV19 with TRBJ1-2; TCRdb gives TRBD1 as the D gene, but with no DNA this cannot be confirmed. This CDR3 has 14 residues. CDR1 and CDR2 from the germline V gene are LNHDA and SQIVND (reference sequence). This CDR3 reads CASSMGHSNYGYTF.